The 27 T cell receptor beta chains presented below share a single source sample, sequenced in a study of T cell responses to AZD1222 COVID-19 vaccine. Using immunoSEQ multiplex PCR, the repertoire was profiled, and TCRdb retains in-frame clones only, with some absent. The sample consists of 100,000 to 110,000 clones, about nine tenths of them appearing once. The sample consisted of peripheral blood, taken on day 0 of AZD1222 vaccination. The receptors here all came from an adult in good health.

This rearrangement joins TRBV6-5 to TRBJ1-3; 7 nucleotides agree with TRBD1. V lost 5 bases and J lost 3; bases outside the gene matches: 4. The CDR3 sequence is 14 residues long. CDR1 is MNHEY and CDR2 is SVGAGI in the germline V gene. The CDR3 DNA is TGTGCCAGCAGTCCCGGGACAGATGGAAACACCATATATTTT. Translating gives CASSPGTDGNTIYF.

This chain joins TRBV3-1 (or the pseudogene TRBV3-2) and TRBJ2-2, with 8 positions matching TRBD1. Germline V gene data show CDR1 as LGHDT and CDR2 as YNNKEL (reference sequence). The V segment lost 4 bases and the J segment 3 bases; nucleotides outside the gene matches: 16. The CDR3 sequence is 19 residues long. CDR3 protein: CASSRYAQGQGADTGELFF. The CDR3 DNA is TGTGCCAGCAGCCGATACGCCCAAGGCCAGGGGGCGGACACCGGGGAGCTGTTTTTT.

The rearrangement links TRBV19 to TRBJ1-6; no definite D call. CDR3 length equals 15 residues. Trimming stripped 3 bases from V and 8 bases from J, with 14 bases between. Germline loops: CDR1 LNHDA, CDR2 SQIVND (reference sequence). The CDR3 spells CASSILVVFDSPLHF. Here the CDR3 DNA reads TGTGCCAGTAGTATTTTAGTAGTATTTGATTCACCCCTCCACTTT.

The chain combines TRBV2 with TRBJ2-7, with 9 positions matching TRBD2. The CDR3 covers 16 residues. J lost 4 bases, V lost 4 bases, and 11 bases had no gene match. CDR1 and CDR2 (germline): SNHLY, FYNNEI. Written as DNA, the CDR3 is TGTGCCAGCAGTGGTGGGCCTAGCGGGATTGGGTACGAGCAGTACTTC. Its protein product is CASSGGPSGIGYEQYF.

CDR3 coding DNA: TGTGCCAGCAGTGCAGCACTAGCGGGAGGATCCGGGGAGCTGTTTTTT. This gives the protein CASSAALAGGSGELFF. The gene calls are TRBV9 and TRBJ2-2; TRBD2 agrees at 12 bases. J was trimmed by 6 bases and V by 5 bases; bases with no gene match: 8. The germline V gene encodes CDR1 SGDLS and CDR2 YYNGEE. This CDR3 region has 16 residues.

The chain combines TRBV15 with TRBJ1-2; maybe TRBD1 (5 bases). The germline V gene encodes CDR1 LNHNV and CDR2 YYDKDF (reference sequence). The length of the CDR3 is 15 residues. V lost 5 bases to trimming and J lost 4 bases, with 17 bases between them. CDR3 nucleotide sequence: TGTGCCACCAGCGGATGGACACCCGGGCGCTATGGCTACACCTTC. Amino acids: CATSGWTPGRYGYTF.

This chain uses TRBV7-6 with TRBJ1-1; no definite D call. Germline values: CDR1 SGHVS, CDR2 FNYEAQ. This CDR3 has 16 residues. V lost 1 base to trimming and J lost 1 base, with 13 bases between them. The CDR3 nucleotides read TGTGCCAGCAGCTTAGGGGCAGGCTACTCGAACACTGAAGCTTTCTTT. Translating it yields CASSLGAGYSNTEAFF.

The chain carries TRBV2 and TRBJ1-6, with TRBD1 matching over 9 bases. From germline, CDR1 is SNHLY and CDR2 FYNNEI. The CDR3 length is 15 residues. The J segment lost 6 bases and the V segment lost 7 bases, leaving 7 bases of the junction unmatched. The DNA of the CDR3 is TGTGCCAGCAACACACGGACAGGGGCTAATTCACCCCTCCACTTT. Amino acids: CASNTRTGANSPLHF.

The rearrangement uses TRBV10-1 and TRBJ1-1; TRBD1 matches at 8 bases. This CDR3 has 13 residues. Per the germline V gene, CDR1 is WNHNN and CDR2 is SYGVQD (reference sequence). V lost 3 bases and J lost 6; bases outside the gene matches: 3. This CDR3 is CASSDHRGAEAFF. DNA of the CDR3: TGCGCCAGCAGTGATCACAGGGGGGCTGAAGCTTTCTTT.

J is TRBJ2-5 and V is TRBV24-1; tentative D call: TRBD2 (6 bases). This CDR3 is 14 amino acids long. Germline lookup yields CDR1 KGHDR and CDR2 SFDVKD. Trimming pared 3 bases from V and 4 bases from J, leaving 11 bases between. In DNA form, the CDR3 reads TGTGCCACCAGTGATGGGACTTTAACAGAGACCCAGTACTTC. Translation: CATSDGTLTETQYF.

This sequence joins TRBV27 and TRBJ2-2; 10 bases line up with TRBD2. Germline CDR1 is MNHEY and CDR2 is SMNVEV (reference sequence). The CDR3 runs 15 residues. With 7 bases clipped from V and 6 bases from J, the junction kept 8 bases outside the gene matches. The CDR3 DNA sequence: TGTGCCAGCAAATCGGGACTAGCGTGGGCCGGGGAGCTGTTTTTT. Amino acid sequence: CASKSGLAWAGELFF.

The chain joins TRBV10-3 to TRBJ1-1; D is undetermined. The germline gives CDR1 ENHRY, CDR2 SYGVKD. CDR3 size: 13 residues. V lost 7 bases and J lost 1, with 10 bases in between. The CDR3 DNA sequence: TGTGCCATCACCCTAGACGGGAACACTGAAGCTTTCTTT. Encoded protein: CAITLDGNTEAFF.

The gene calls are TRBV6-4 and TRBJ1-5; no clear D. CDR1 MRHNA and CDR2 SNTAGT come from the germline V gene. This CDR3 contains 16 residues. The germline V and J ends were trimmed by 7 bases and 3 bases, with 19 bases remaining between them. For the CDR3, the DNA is TGTGCCAGCAACAACGGGTTAAGAGGGCCCAATCAGCCCCAGCATTTT. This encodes CASNNGLRGPNQPQHF.

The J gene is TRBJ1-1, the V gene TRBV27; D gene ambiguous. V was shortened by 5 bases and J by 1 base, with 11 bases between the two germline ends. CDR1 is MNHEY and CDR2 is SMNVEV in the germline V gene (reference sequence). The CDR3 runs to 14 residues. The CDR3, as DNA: TGTGCCAGCAGTGGAAACAGAGCGAACACTGAAGCTTTCTTT. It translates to CASSGNRANTEAFF.

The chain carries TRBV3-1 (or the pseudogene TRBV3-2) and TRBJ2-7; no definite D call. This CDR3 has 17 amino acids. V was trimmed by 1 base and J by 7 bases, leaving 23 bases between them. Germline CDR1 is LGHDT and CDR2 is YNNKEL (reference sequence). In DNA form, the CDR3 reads TGTGCCAGCAGCCAAGGGTTGGACGTACGACCGGGTTCGGAGCAGTACTTC. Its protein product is CASSQGLDVRPGSEQYF.

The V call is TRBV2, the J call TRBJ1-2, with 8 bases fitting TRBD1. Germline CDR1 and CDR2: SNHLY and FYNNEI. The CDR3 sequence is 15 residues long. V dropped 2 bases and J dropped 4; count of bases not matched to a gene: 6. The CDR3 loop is CASSERQGTRYGYTF. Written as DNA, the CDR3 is TGTGCCAGCAGTGAAAGACAGGGGACTCGCTATGGCTACACCTTC.

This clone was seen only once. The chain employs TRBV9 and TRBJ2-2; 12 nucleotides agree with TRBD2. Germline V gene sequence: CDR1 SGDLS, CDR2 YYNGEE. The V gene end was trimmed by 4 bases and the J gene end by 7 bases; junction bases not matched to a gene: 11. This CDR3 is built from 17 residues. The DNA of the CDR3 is TGTGCCAGCAGCCCCCTGAGGACTAGCGGGACGGTCGGGGAGCTGTTTTTT. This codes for CASSPLRTSGTVGELFF.

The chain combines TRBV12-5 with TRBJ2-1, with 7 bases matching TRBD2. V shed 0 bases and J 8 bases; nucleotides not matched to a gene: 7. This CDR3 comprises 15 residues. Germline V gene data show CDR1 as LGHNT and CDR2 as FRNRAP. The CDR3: CASGLVVREVDEQFF. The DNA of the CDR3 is TGTGCTAGTGGTTTGGTAGTCCGGGAGGTAGATGAGCAGTTCTTC. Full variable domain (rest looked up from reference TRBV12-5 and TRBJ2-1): DARVTQTPRHKVTEMGQEVTMRCQPILGHNTVFWYRQTMMQGLELLAYFRNRAPLDDSGMPKDRFSAEMPDATLATLKIQPSEPRDSAVYFCASGLVVREVDEQFFGPGTRLTVL.

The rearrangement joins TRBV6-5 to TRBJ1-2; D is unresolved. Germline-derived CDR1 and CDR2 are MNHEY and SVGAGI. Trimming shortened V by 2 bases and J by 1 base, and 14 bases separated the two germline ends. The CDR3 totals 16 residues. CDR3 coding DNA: TGTGCCAGCAGTTACCGGGCACCCTTGGGTAACTATGGCTACACCTTC. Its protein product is CASSYRAPLGNYGYTF.

CDR3 nucleotide sequence: TGCAGCGTTGGCCTTATGGCTAAGGGGATCTACAATGAGCAGTTCTTC. Translation: CSVGLMAKGIYNEQFF. V is TRBV29-1 and J is TRBJ2-1, with D possibly matching TRBD1 (5 bases). The CDR3 sequence is 16 residues long. Germline V gene lookup returns CDR1 SQVTM and CDR2 ANQGSEA. The V and J ends lost 4 bases and 3 bases respectively, with 19 bases between them.

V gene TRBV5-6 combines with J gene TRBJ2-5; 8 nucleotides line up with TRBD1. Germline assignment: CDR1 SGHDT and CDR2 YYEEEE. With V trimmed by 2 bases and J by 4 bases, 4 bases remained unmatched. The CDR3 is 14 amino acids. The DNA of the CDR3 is TGTGCCAGCAGCTTCCTGACAGGGGTAGAGACCCAGTACTTC. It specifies CASSFLTGVETQYF. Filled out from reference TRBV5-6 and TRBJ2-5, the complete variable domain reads DAGVTQSPTHLIKTRGQQVTLRCSPKSGHDTVSWYQQALGQGPQFIFQYYEEEERQRGNFPDRFSGHQFPNYSSELNVNALLLGDSALYLCASSFLTGVETQYFGPGTRLLVL.

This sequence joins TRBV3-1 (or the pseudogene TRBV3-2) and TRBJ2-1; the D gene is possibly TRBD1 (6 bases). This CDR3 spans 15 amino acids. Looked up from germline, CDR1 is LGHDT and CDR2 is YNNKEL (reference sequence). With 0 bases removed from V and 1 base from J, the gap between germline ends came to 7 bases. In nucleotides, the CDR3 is TGTGCCAGCAGCCAAGATACAGGGTCCTACAATGAGCAGTTCTTC. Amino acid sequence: CASSQDTGSYNEQFF.

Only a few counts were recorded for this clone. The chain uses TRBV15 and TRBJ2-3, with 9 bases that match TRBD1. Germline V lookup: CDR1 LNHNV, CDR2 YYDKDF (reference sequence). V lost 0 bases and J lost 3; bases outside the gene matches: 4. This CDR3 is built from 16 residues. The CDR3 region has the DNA TGTGCCACCAGCAGAGAATTGGGACAGGGTACAGATACGCAGTATTTT. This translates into CATSRELGQGTDTQYF.

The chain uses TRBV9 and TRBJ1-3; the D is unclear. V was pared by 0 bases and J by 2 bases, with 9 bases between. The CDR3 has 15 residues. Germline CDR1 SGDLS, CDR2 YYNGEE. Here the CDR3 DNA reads TGTGCCAGCAGCGTAGAGGATTACCCTGGAAACACCATATATTTT. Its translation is CASSVEDYPGNTIYF. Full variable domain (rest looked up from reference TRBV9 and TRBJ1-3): DSGVTQTPKHLITATGQRVTLRCSPRSGDLSVYWYQQSLDQGLQFLIQYYNGEERAKGNILERFSAQQFPDLHSELNLSSLELGDSALYFCASSVEDYPGNTIYFGEGSWLTVV.

The CDR3 nucleotides read TGTGCCAGCAGCCAGGACTCGAAGGGTAATGAAAAACTGTTTTTT. It is translated as CASSQDSKGNEKLFF. The rearrangement links TRBV7-9 to TRBJ1-4, with D uncertain. This CDR3 is 15 amino acids long. Deletions cut 5 bases from V and 4 bases from J, with 14 bases between. From germline, CDR1 is SEHNR and CDR2 FQNEAQ (reference sequence). Variable domain in full (rest from reference TRBV7-9 and TRBJ1-4): DTGVSQNPRHKITKRGQNVTFRCDPISEHNRLYWYRQTLGQGPEFLTYFQNEAQLEKSRLLSDRFSAERPKGSFSTLEIQRTEQGDSAMYLCASSQDSKGNEKLFFGSGTQLSVL.

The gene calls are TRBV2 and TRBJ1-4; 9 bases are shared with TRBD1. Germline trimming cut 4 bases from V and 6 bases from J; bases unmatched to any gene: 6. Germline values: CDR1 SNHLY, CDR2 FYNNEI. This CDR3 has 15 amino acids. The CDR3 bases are TGTGCCAGCAGTGGACAGGGGGGTTATGATGAAAAACTGTTTTTT. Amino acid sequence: CASSGQGGYDEKLFF.

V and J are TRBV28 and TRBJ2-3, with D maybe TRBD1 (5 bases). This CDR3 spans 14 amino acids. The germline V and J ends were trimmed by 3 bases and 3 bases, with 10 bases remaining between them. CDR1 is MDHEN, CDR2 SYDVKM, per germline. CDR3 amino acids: CASSLGQATDTQYF. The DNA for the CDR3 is TGTGCCAGCAGTTTGGGGCAGGCAACAGATACGCAGTATTTT.